Below, 14 T cell receptor beta chains from the same sample are listed, as sequenced in a study of T-cell memory formation after mild COVID-19. TCRdb called the 5' RACE reads again in MiXCR, with one record for every CDR3 protein. The sample yields 300,000 to 400,000 distinct CDR3 sequences, around 28% seen once. Source material: PBMCs or a T cell subset sorted from them (not recorded which). These receptors all come from an adult woman who had mild COVID-19 (a few samples of this study predate the infection). Cell type and time point are not known.

The CDR3 spells CASSAEAKGIYEQYF. The CDR3 DNA is TGTGCCAGCAGCGCAGAGGCGAAGGGTATCTACGAGCAGTACTTC. This chain connects TRBV9 to TRBJ2-7; D gene ambiguous. In germline, CDR1 is SGDLS, CDR2 YYNGEE. V dropped 3 bases and J dropped 3 bases, with 16 bases sitting between them. The CDR3 has 15 residues.

The V call is TRBV28, the J call TRBJ2-7, with 10 bases matching TRBD2. The CDR3 loop spans 22 amino acids. CDR1 and CDR2 (germline): MDHEN, SYDVKM. V was clipped by 6 bases and J by 0 bases; unmatched bases: 26. CDR3 region: CASRSLGGEGASGGENSYEQYF. As DNA, the CDR3 is TGTGCCAGCAGATCTCTGGGGGGCGAGGGTGCTAGCGGGGGTGAAAACTCCTACGAGCAGTACTTC.

This clonotype was detected a few times. V gene TRBV6-5 combines with J gene TRBJ2-3; a weak D match, TRBD1 (6 bases). Trimming pared 0 bases from V and 4 bases from J, leaving 11 bases between. Germline V lookup: CDR1 MNHEY, CDR2 SVGAGI. The CDR3 spans 15 residues. The DNA for the CDR3 is TGTGCCAGCAGTTACTCTTGGGGGCAGTCAGATACGCAGTATTTT. Its protein product is CASSYSWGQSDTQYF.

V usage is TRBV5-5 and J usage is TRBJ2-1; D possibly corresponds to TRBD1 (5 bases). Germline V gives CDR1 SGHKS, CDR2 YYEKEE (reference sequence). This CDR3 region has 17 residues. Trimming removed 3 bases from V and 0 bases from J, with 16 bases in between. This chain's CDR3 is CASSSDTGASSYNEQFF. CDR3 bases: TGTGCCAGCAGCTCAGATACAGGAGCAAGCTCCTACAATGAGCAGTTCTTC.

This chain joins TRBV5-1 and TRBJ2-5; 8 bases align to TRBD1. The length of the CDR3 is 15 residues. In germline, CDR1 is SGHRS, CDR2 YFSETQ. The ends lost 3 bases at V and 6 bases at J; junction bases unmatched: 10. CDR3 DNA: TGCGCCAGCAGCTCTAACGGACAGGGAGGACAGACCCAGTACTTC. This gives the protein CASSSNGQGGQTQYF.

The chain has TRBV10-3 and TRBJ2-3; possibly TRBD2 for D (6 bases). CDR1 and CDR2 (germline): ENHRY, SYGVKD. Trimming took 3 bases from V and 3 from J, leaving 10 bases between them. The CDR3 is made up of 14 amino acids. The chain's CDR3 is CAISDERGTDTQYF. The DNA for the CDR3 is TGTGCCATCAGTGATGAACGGGGGACAGATACGCAGTATTTT.

This clonotype was found a few times. V and J are TRBV9 and TRBJ2-5; 10 nucleotides line up with TRBD2. The germline gives CDR1 SGDLS, CDR2 YYNGEE. After removal of 3 bases from V and 5 bases from J, the junction contained 13 bases not matched to a gene. This CDR3 is built from 17 residues. Here the CDR3 reads CASSAIPRAGGEETQYF. The CDR3, as DNA: TGTGCCAGCAGCGCTATCCCGCGAGCGGGAGGGGAGGAGACCCAGTACTTC.

This clonotype has only a few counts. This sequence joins TRBV6-5 and TRBJ2-7, with 13 bases aligning to TRBD2. The ends lost 5 bases at V and 2 bases at J; junction bases unmatched: 12. The CDR3 runs 18 residues. In germline, CDR1 is MNHEY, CDR2 SVGAGI. Here the CDR3 DNA reads TGTGCCAGCAGTCAACCGGGACTAGCGGGACTAGGCACCTACGAGCAGTACTTC. Amino acids: CASSQPGLAGLGTYEQYF.

The V call is TRBV6-5, the J call TRBJ2-2; 8 bases align to TRBD2. The ends lost 7 bases at V and 5 bases at J; junction bases unmatched: 3. The CDR3 is 13 residues long. Germline V gives CDR1 MNHEY, CDR2 SVGAGI. This CDR3 reads CASNSGGTGELFF. CDR3 bases: TGTGCCAGCAACAGCGGGGGAACCGGGGAGCTGTTTTTT.

V is TRBV5-4 and J is TRBJ1-3, with a weak D call TRBD1 (6 bases). With 0 bases removed from V and 2 bases from J, the gap between germline ends came to 9 bases. Per the germline V gene, CDR1 is SGHNT and CDR2 is YYREEE (reference sequence). This CDR3 contains 15 residues. The CDR3 sequence: CASSLGGTTGNTIYF. In DNA form, the CDR3 reads TGTGCCAGCAGCTTGGGGGGGACAACTGGAAACACCATATATTTT.

This rearrangement joins TRBV20-1 to TRBJ2-7; D perhaps matches TRBD2 (6 bases). V was shortened by 0 bases and J by 3 bases, with 15 bases between the two germline ends. From germline, CDR1 is DFQATT and CDR2 SNEGSKA (reference sequence). This CDR3 contains 15 residues. In DNA form, the CDR3 reads TGCAGTGCTAGAGATGCTGGGCGGGGCGGCTACGAGCAGTACTTC. Translation gives CSARDAGRGGYEQYF.

The J gene is TRBJ2-7, the V gene TRBV12-3 or TRBV12-4; D unresolved. Deletions cut 5 bases from V and 3 bases from J, with 11 bases between. This CDR3 spans 13 amino acids. The CDR3 DNA is TGTGCCAGCAGTCAAAGTGGCTTCTACGAGCAGTACTTC. Translation gives CASSQSGFYEQYF.

The rearrangement uses TRBV25-1 and TRBJ1-2; no definite D call. This CDR3 is 13 amino acids long. The V and J ends lost 5 bases and 3 bases respectively, with 10 bases between them. From germline, CDR1 is MGHDK and CDR2 SYGVNS. CDR3: CASSWSGYYGYTF. The CDR3 bases are TGTGCCAGCAGTTGGAGCGGCTACTATGGCTACACCTTC.

The sample holds many counts of this clonotype. The chain links TRBV12-3 or TRBV12-4 to TRBJ2-2, with D hard to call. This CDR3 has 14 amino acids. The V gene lost 3 bases and the J gene lost 0 bases, with 5 bases spanning the gap. The DNA for the CDR3 is TGTGCCAGCAGTTTGAGAGCGAACACCGGGGAGCTGTTTTTT. Protein: CASSLRANTGELFF.